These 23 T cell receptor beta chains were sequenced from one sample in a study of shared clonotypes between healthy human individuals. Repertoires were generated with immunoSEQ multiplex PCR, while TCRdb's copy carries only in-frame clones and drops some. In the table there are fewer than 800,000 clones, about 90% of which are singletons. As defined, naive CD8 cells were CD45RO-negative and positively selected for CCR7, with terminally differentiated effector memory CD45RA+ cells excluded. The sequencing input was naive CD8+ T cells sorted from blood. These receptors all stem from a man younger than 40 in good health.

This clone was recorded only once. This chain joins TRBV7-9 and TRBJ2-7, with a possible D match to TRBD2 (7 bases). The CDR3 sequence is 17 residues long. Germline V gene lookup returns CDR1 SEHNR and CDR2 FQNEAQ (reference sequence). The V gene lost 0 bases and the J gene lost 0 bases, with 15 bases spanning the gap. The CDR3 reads CASSLARGQVYSYEQYF. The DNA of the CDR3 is TGTGCCAGCAGCTTAGCGCGGGGGCAGGTCTACTCCTACGAGCAGTACTTC.

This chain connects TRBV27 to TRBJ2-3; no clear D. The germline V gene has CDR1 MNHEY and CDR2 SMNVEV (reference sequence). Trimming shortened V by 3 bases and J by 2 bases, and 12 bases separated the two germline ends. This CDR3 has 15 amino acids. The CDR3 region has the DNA TGTGCCAGCAGTTTGTTGAGTACCTACACAGATACGCAGTATTTT. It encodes CASSLLSTYTDTQYF.

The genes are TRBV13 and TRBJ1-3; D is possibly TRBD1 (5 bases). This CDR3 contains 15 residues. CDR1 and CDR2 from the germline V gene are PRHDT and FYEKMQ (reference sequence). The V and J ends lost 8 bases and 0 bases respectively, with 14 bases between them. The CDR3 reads CASGTFEDSGNTIYF. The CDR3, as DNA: TGTGCCAGCGGGACCTTTGAGGACTCTGGAAACACCATATATTTT.

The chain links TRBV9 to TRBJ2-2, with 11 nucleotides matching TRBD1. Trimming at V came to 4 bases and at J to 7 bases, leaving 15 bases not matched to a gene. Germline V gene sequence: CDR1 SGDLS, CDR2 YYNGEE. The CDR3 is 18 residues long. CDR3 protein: CASSSEDRGLNLGGELFF. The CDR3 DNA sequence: TGTGCCAGCAGCTCCGAGGACAGGGGGCTAAATCTGGGCGGGGAGCTGTTTTTT.

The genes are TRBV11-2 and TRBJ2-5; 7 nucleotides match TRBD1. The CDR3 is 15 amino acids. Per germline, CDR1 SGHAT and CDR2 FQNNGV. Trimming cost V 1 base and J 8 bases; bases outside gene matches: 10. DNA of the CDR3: TGTGCCAGCAGCTTAGTGTCAGGGGGTCTCGACACCCAGTACTTC. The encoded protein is CASSLVSGGLDTQYF.

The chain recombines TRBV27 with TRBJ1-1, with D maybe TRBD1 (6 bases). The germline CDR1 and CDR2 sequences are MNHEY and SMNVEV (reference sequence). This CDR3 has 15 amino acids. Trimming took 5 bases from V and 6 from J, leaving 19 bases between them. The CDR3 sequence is CASSTIQGWGAEAFF. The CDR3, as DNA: TGTGCCAGCAGTACAATACAGGGATGGGGCGCTGAAGCTTTCTTT.

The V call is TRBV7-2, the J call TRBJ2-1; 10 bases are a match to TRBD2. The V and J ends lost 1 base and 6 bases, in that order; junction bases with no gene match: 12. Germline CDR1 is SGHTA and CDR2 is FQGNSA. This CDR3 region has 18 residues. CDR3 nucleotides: TGTGCCAGCAGCTTAGGGATTAGTCTAGCGGGAGATAGCAATGAGCAGTTCTTC. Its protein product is CASSLGISLAGDSNEQFF.

This CDR3 reads CASRRTLQGAGTEAFF. The CDR3 DNA reads as TGTGCCAGCAGGCGAACCTTACAGGGGGCTGGGACTGAAGCTTTCTTT. The chain uses TRBV11-2 and TRBJ1-1; TRBD1 aligns across 9 bases. The J segment lost 5 bases and the V segment lost 6 bases, leaving 13 bases of the junction unmatched. This CDR3 spans 16 amino acids. Per the germline V gene, CDR1 is SGHAT and CDR2 is FQNNGV.

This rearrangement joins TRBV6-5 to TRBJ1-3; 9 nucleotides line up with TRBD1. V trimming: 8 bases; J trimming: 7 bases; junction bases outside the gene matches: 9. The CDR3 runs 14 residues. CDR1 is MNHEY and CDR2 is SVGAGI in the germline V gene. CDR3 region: CASAQGASRNTIYF. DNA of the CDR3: TGTGCCAGCGCACAGGGGGCATCGCGGAACACCATATATTTT.

DNA for the CDR3: TGTGCCCTACACCGGGCGGGGGGTCGGAACACTGAAGCTTTCTTT. Translated, it gives CALHRAGGRNTEAFF. The chain links TRBV30 to TRBJ1-1, with D possibly TRBD1 on 5 matching bases. This CDR3 comprises 15 residues. Looked up from germline, CDR1 is GTSNPN and CDR2 is SVGIG (reference sequence). The ends were cut back, 8 bases at V and 1 base at J, with 20 bases in the middle. Together with reference TRBV30 and TRBJ1-1, the CDR3 gives the full variable domain: SQTIHQWPATLVQPVGSPLSLECTVEGTSNPNLYWYRQAAGRGLQLLFYSVGIGQISSEVPQNLSASRPQDRQFILSSKKLLLSDSGFYLCALHRAGGRNTEAFFGQGTRLTVV.

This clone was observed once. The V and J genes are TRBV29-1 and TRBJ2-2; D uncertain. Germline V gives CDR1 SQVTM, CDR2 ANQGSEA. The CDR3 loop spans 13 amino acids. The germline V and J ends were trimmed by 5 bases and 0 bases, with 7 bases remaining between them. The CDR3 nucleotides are TGCAGCGTTCGTACCCCGAACACCGGGGAGCTGTTTTTT. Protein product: CSVRTPNTGELFF.

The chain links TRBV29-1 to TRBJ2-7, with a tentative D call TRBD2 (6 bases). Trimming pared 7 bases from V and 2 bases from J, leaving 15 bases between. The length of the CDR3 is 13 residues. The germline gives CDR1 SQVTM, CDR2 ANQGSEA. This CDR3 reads CSAAEGLTYEQYF. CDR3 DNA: TGCAGCGCCGCGGAGGGCTTAACCTACGAGCAGTACTTC.

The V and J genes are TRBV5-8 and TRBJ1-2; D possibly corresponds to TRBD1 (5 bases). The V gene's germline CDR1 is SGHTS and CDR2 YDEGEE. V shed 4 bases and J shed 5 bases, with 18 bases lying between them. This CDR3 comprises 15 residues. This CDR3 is CASSDEEKGIYGYTF. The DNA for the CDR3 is TGTGCCAGCAGCGACGAGGAGAAGGGGATATATGGCTACACCTTC.

The CDR3 DNA reads TGTGCCAGCAGCCCGCACCAGACAGGGCGATTCACCGGGGAGCTGTTTTTT. Amino acids: CASSPHQTGRFTGELFF. The V call is TRBV7-9, the J call TRBJ2-2; TRBD1 aligns across 7 bases. CDR3 length: 17 amino acids. CDR1 and CDR2 from the germline V gene are SEHNR and FQNEAQ (reference sequence). V shed 5 bases, J shed 4 bases, and the junction held 13 bases outside the gene matches. Full variable domain (remainder filled in from reference TRBV7-9 and TRBJ2-2): DTGVSQNPRHKITKRGQNVTFRCDPISEHNRLYWYRQTLGQGPEFLTYFQNEAQLEKSRLLSDRFSAERPKGSFSTLEIQRTEQGDSAMYLCASSPHQTGRFTGELFFGEGSRLTVL.

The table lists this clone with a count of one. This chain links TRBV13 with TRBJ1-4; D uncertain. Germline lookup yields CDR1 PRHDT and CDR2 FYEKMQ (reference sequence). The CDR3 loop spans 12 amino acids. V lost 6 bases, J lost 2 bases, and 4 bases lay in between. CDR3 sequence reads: CASRSTNEKLFF. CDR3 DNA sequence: TGTGCCAGCAGATCTACTAATGAAAAACTGTTTTTT.

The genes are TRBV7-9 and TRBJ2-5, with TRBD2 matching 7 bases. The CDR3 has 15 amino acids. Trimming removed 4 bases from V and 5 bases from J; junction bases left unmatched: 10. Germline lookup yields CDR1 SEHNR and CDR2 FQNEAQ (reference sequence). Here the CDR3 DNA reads TGTGCCAGCAGCTCCCCGGTTGGGCGGGGGGAGACCCAGTACTTC. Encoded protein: CASSSPVGRGETQYF.

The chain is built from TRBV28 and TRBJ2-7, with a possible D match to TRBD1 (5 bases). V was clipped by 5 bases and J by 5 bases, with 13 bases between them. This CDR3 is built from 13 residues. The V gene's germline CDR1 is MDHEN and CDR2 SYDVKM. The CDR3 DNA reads TGTGCCAGCAGTGGTAGGGGTTGGGACGAGCAGTACTTC. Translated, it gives CASSGRGWDEQYF. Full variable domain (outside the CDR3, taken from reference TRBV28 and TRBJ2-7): DVKVTQSSRYLVKRTGEKVFLECVQDMDHENMFWYRQDPGLGLRLIYFSYDVKMKEKGDIPEGYSVSREKKERFSLILESASTNQTSMYLCASSGRGWDEQYFGPGTRLTVT.

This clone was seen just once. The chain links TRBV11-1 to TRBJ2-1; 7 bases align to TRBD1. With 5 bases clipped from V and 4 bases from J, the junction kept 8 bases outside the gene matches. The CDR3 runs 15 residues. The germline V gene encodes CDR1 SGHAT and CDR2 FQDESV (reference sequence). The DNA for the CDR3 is TGTGCCAGCAGCCAAGGGGGCGTGAATTACAATGAGCAGTTCTTC. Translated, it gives CASSQGGVNYNEQFF.

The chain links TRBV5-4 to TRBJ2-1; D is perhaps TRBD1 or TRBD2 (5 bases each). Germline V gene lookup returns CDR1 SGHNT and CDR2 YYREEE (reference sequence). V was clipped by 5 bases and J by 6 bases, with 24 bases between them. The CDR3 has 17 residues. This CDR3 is CASRTGTGRLIFNEQFF. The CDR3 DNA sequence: TGTGCCAGCAGAACGGGGACGGGTAGGTTAATCTTCAATGAGCAGTTCTTC.

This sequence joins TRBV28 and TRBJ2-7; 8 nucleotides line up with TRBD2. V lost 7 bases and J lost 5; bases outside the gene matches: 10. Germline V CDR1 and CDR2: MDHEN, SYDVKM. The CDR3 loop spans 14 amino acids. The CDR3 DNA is TGTGCCAGCAAAAGGGAGCGGGAGTGGGACGAGCAGTACTTC. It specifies CASKREREWDEQYF.

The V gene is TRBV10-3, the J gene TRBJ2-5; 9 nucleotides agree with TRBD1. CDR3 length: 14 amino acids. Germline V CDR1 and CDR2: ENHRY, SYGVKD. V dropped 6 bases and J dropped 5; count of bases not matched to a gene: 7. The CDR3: CAISGDRVGETQYF. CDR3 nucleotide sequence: TGTGCCATCAGCGGGGACAGGGTTGGGGAGACCCAGTACTTC.

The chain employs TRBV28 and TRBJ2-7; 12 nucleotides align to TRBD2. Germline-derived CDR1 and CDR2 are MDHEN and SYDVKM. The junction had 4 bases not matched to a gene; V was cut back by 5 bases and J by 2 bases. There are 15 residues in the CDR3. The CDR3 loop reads CASSNLAGGPYEQYF. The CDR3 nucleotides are TGTGCCAGCAGTAACCTAGCGGGAGGGCCCTACGAGCAGTACTTC.

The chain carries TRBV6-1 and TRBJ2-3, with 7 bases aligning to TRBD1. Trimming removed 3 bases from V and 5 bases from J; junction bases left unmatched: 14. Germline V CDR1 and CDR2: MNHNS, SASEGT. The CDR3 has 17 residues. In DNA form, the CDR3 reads TGTGCCAGCAGTGAGAATCCCACAGGGGTCCAAGGAGATACGCAGTATTTT. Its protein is CASSENPTGVQGDTQYF.